Sequencing of this T cell receptor beta chain was carried out in a study of cytomegalovirus exposure and HLA in healthy donors. Points from the study as a whole: In an earlier analysis, most TCR beta V segments were productive about 87% or about 30% of the time. For most subjects, TCR beta sequences were reported to predict HLA-A and HLA-B alleles with accuracy. The study carried out a later analysis of TCR beta sequences. It associated around 17,000 of them with specific HLA alleles at a false discovery rate of 0.05.

13 Jbeta primers and 60 Vbeta primers were used for the PCR. Assay: immunoSEQ multiplex PCR; the TCRdb copy retains only in-frame clones and omits some. The data contain about 120,000 clones, roughly 80% of them singletons. These donors, healthy bone marrow donors, were studied. The junction had 5 bases not matched to a gene; V was cut back by 5 bases and J by 8 bases. The CDR3 is 12 residues long. Germline V gene data show CDR1 as LGHNA and CDR2 as YSLEER. In regard to this clone: Its antigen remains unidentified.

The clonotype was recovered from a female donor in good health and CMV-seronegative. The sample comprised PBMCs. The chain recombines TRBV4-3 with TRBJ1-1, with TRBD1 identical over 7 bases. DNA of the CDR3: TGCGCCAGCAGCTACAGGGGATCAGAAGCTTTCTTT. Protein: CASSYRGSEAFF.